This T cell receptor (beta chain) came from a study of shared clonotypes between healthy human individuals (dated by TCRdb to 2020 to 2022). Some background on the complete study: A few men and two women, aged 18 to 49 years, made up the cohort. Per donor, three plates each were used for CD4 naive and CD4 memory, two for CD8 naive, and one for CD8 memory. Blood TCR repertoires of a handful of healthy adults were deeply sequenced to estimate repertoire size and the extent of clonotype sharing between individuals. Different laboratories and diverse techniques were used to prepare libraries and sequence TCR repertoires, to increase sequencing depth and limit assay-specific biases. Per donor, leukapheresis produced somewhere between about 0.8 and 9 billion PBMCs. Results and caveats for the whole study, not just this receptor: Sampling was limited to blood, and TCR repertoires in tissue likely differ from TCR repertoires in blood. Naive subsets generally had larger estimated clonotype richness than memory subsets did. Because the study included only a small number of donors, the genetic and exposure-history diversity represented was limited. Even with the large sequencing depth, rarefaction of the sorted-subset datasets indicated that sequencing was incomplete. Compared with non-shared clonotypes, clonotypes shared by all four sorted-subset donors had higher generation probabilities. Based on pairwise subsampling, the degree of clonotype sharing among donors was expected to be affected by sequencing depth. Across a few donors, about 5.2% of naive CD4, approximately 3.6% of naive CD8, approximately 2.5% of memory CD4, and under 0.45% of memory CD8 clonotypes were shared.

This clone was observed many times. Its target antigen remains unknown. Base qualities are not at hand, and no much larger clone is one base apart. Using the deep immunoSEQ assay, TCR CDR3 regions were amplified from genomic DNA by multiplex PCR. Genomic DNA extracted from each cell subset was distributed evenly over all wells of several immunoSEQ 96-well plates, and each plate served as one replicate. For sorted subsets, each replicate PCR was loaded with approximately 0.2 ug genomic DNA, equivalent to about 30,000 T cell genomes. Purified libraries were quantified with a Qubit 3.0 fluorometer, sized on a Bioanalyzer 2100, and re-quantified with the KAPA Library Quantification kit. Every immunoSEQ 96-well plate was sequenced on a dedicated single-read 150-cycle Illumina NextSeq 550 flow cell. Processing in the source paper ran as follows. The immunoSEQ output contained only junctional sequences without quality scores, so filtering could not match that applied to full-length reads. To assign V/J genes and CDR3, sequences were annotated using PyIR, a Python wrapper for IgBLAST v1.9, with IMGT germline references. Reads were removed for weak V/J assignments (E-value above 1e-6), missing CDR3, stop codons, out-of-frame junctions, or ambiguous translated residues. V3J clonotypes were defined as sequences sharing an identical inferred V gene, J gene, and CDR3 amino acid sequence. To compute the percentage overlap between repertoires, the number of shared unique clonotypes was divided by the size of the smaller repertoire. Richness of each repertoire was evaluated using RTK rarefaction, the Chao1 estimator, and Recon v2.1 estimates of unobserved clonotypes. Generation probabilities were computed with OLGA for all TCRbeta clonotypes obtained by the gDNA method from four donors. Drawn from immuneACCESS, this table holds only the in-frame rearrangements with V and J called that TCRdb kept. Clones are partly lost; checked studies trace under half to an unresolved V gene and leave the rest unexplained. V, J and clone size derive from that table, while D and trimming were established from the DNA sequence. For this sample the table gives 650,000 to 750,000 clones, of which approximately 75% were detected only once. The ten largest make up around 2% of the sample.

Donors were healthy HIV-negative adults with no recently reported acute infections or vaccinations. Every donor was a Caucasian adult residing in Nashville, Tennessee, USA. CD4+ T cells were enriched by magnetic negative selection, after which naive cells were positively selected on CD45RA and the negative fraction was taken as the memory subset. After blood collection by leukapheresis, PBMCs were isolated using Ficoll-Histopaque density gradient centrifugation and then cryopreserved in the vapor phase of liquid nitrogen. Analytical flow cytometry was used to check the purity and quantity of every magnetically sorted T cell population. From each sorted fraction, genomic DNA was isolated and quantified by UV absorbance on a Nanodrop 2000c. The V and J ends are trimmed by 6 bases and 1 base, leaving 24 bases between them. The CDR3 goes from the cysteine to the phenylalanine over 18 residues. Of all the DNA, just the CDR3 is kept, 54 bases in frame from base 1. Taken from the germline V gene, the CDR1 and CDR2 loops are MDHEN and SYDVKM.

The clonotype was recovered from a woman aged 25 to 45 in good health. Sequenced sample: memory CD4+ T cells sorted from blood. The cell subset or site label corresponds to: CD45RA-negative fraction. The chain is made from TRBV28 and TRBJ1-2, with an unclear D gene assignment. The sequenced DNA is TGTGCCAGCAGGGTTCCAGACGGCCGCCCCGAGATTAACTATGGCTACACCTTC. Its coded protein is CASRVPDGRPEINYGYTF.